Presented here are 10 T cell receptor beta chains from one specimen sequenced in a study of shared clonotypes between healthy human individuals. The assay was immunoSEQ multiplex PCR, and TCRdb's table has in-frame clones only and misses some. Among approximately 530,000 clones listed, 96% were seen once. Sequenced input: naive CD4+ T cells sorted from blood. Stated subset: CD45RA+ positively selected. The source of these receptors is a woman aged 30 to 39 in good health.

This sequence joins TRBV18 and TRBJ1-4; TRBD1 is a possible D gene (6 bases). The CDR3 is made up of 15 amino acids. CDR1 is KGHSH and CDR2 is LQKENI in the germline V gene. V was clipped by 3 bases and J by 10 bases, with 18 bases between them. The CDR3 DNA reads as TGTGCCAGCTCACCGAGGGACACCCAATACGGAAAACTGTTTTTT. Its translation: CASSPRDTQYGKLFF.

The rearrangement uses TRBV6-5 and TRBJ1-1; 8 positions match TRBD1. Looked up from germline, CDR1 is MNHEY and CDR2 is SVGAGI. The CDR3 loop spans 14 amino acids. Trimming removed 6 bases from V and 5 bases from J; junction bases left unmatched: 8. CDR3 sequence reads: CASRPDRGRTEAFF. The CDR3 DNA sequence: TGTGCCAGCAGACCTGACAGGGGCAGGACTGAAGCTTTCTTT.

V usage is TRBV5-4 and J usage is TRBJ1-3; no definite D call. Germline CDR1 reads SGHNT; CDR2 reads YYREEE (reference sequence). CDR3 size: 16 residues. Trimming took 4 bases from V and 0 from J, leaving 14 bases between them. CDR3 coding DNA: TGTGCCAGCAGCCAAGCCCATTCGGACTCTGGAAACACCATATATTTT. The encoded protein is CASSQAHSDSGNTIYF.

This chain links TRBV28 with TRBJ2-7, with TRBD2 identical over 9 bases. The CDR3 loop spans 16 amino acids. Losses at the gene ends were 5 bases for V and 4 bases for J; bases not matched to a gene: 12. The germline CDR1 and CDR2 sequences are MDHEN and SYDVKM. CDR3 in amino acids: CASSRASAGGSYEQYF. The CDR3 nucleotides are TGTGCCAGCAGTCGCGCATCGGCGGGAGGGTCATACGAGCAGTACTTC.

This sequence joins TRBV9 and TRBJ1-6, with D maybe TRBD1 (6 bases). Germline assignment: CDR1 SGDLS and CDR2 YYNGEE. Trimming took off 3 bases at V and 10 bases at J, with 17 bases between the two ends. This CDR3 contains 15 residues. In DNA, the CDR3 is TGTGCCAGCAGCGGCGAATCCTCAGGGGTCTCACCCCTCCACTTT. This translates into CASSGESSGVSPLHF.

The V and J genes are TRBV28 and TRBJ2-7; D is perhaps TRBD2 (5 bases). Trimming removed 3 bases at V and 6 bases at J, with 15 bases between. This CDR3 region has 14 residues. Germline V CDR1 and CDR2: MDHEN, SYDVKM. The CDR3 region is CASSLRGSSVEQYF. For the CDR3, the DNA is TGTGCCAGCAGTTTGAGAGGGAGCTCTGTCGAGCAGTACTTC.

The chain combines TRBV5-1 with TRBJ1-1, with a possible D match to TRBD1 (6 bases). V was shortened by 4 bases and J by 8 bases, with 18 bases between the two germline ends. CDR3 size: 14 residues. The germline gives CDR1 SGHRS, CDR2 YFSETQ. The CDR3 nucleotides are TGCGCCAGCAGCGTGGGCTTGTCGCAGGGGGAAGCTTTCTTT. This gives the protein CASSVGLSQGEAFF.

The CDR3 region has the DNA TGCAGCGTTGAACGACTAGCGGGGGGCAATGAGCAGTTCTTC. It is translated as CSVERLAGGNEQFF. The chain is built from TRBV29-1 and TRBJ2-1; 13 bases are a match to TRBD2. The V and J ends lost 2 bases and 6 bases, in that order; junction bases with no gene match: 1. This CDR3 spans 14 amino acids. Germline CDR1 reads SQVTM; CDR2 reads ANQGSEA.

V is TRBV2 and J is TRBJ2-7, with D unclear. In germline, CDR1 is SNHLY, CDR2 FYNNEI. This CDR3 spans 12 amino acids. V was trimmed by 4 bases and J by 4 bases, leaving 8 bases between them. The CDR3 reads CASSVLDYEQYF. DNA for the CDR3: TGTGCCAGCAGTGTTTTGGATTACGAGCAGTACTTC.

The rearrangement joins TRBV2 to TRBJ1-1, with 8 positions matching TRBD1. Looked up from germline, CDR1 is SNHLY and CDR2 is FYNNEI. The V segment lost 7 bases and the J segment 1 base; nucleotides outside the gene matches: 8. This CDR3 is built from 15 residues. The CDR3 DNA is TGTGCCAGCAATTTCGACAGGGGTTCGAACACTGAAGCTTTCTTT. It encodes CASNFDRGSNTEAFF.